Below, one T cell receptor (beta chain) is given with its context. Its antigen is unknown. This record belongs to a study of cytomegalovirus exposure and HLA in healthy donors. Study-wide points: Later analysis showed most CMV-associated TCR beta chains appearing HLA-restricted. HLA alleles showed associations with some 15,000 TCR beta sequences in a later analysis, at a 0.05 false discovery rate.

The CDR3 is 15 residues long. V shed 0 bases, J shed 3 bases, and the junction held 4 bases outside the gene matches. The germline CDR1 and CDR2 sequences are SGDLS and YYNGEE. The PCR was carried out with 60 Vbeta primers and 13 Jbeta primers. Only in-frame clones appear in the TCRdb table, and some are missing; sequencing was by immunoSEQ multiplex PCR. The data show 150,000 or so clones, approximately 80% seen once. The sample comprised PBMCs. This sequence was found in a male donor in good health and CMV-seronegative. The rearrangement joins TRBV9 to TRBJ1-2; 8 bases line up with TRBD1. This chain's CDR3 is CASSVEVGQDYGYTF. In nucleotides, the CDR3 is TGTGCCAGCAGCGTAGAGGTGGGACAGGACTATGGCTACACCTTC.